This T cell receptor (beta chain) was documented in a study of blood T cell repertoires in COVID-19. Authors' methods: Reference gene primer amplification gave estimated nucleated cell counts. The assay was immunoSEQ multiplex PCR, and TCRdb's table has in-frame clones only and misses some. That table furnishes V, J and clone size, whereas the DNA furnished D and trimming. Of roughly 100,000 clones listed, 70% to 80% are singletons. This CDR3 is 13 amino acids long. The V end lost 2 bases, the J end lost 6 bases, and 8 bases lay between the germline ends. The gene calls are TRBV12-3 or TRBV12-4 and TRBJ2-1, with D uncertain. The receptor was derived from a human donor with acute or convalescent COVID-19. The donor label of this sample is uncertain. Material: peripheral blood. Here the CDR3 DNA reads TGTGCCAGCAGTTTACGAGACACCAATGAGCAGTTCTTC. Encoded protein: CASSLRDTNEQFF.